Presented here are 26 T cell receptor beta chains from one specimen sequenced in a study of control samples from healthy donors and cancer patients. Clones were read by immunoSEQ multiplex PCR, and TCRdb kept only the in-frame ones, dropping some. The sample holds around 93,000 clones, roughly 89% seen once. The specimen sequenced was blood. The receptors shown here come from a human donor in good health. The donor label of this sample is uncertain.

This chain connects TRBV6-2 or TRBV6-3 to TRBJ1-5, with a tentative D call TRBD1 (5 bases). This CDR3 has 14 amino acids. Between the trimmed V and J ends, which lost 2 bases and 3 bases, there was a span of 8 bases. Per the germline V gene, CDR1 is MNHEY and CDR2 is SVGEGT. CDR3 residues: CASSYDSLNQPQHF. Here the CDR3 DNA reads TGTGCCAGCAGTTACGACAGCCTCAATCAGCCCCAGCATTTT.

The chain combines TRBV3-1 (or the pseudogene TRBV3-2) with TRBJ1-2, with D tentatively TRBD1 (5 bases). Looked up from germline, CDR1 is LGHDT and CDR2 is YNNKEL (reference sequence). Trimming took 1 base from V and 7 from J, leaving 13 bases between them. The CDR3 is made up of 14 amino acids. The CDR3 bases are TGTGCCAGCAGCCAAGTATCAGGGAATGGTGGCTACACCTTC. Translation gives CASSQVSGNGGYTF.

This clone was recorded once. The chain employs TRBV7-2 and TRBJ2-2; 7 bases agree with TRBD1. Germline values: CDR1 SGHTA, CDR2 FQGNSA. Unmatched junction bases numbered 4, after V lost 4 bases and J lost 2 bases. The CDR3 length is 15 residues. The CDR3: CASSSTGTNTGELFF. The CDR3, as DNA: TGTGCCAGCAGCTCGACAGGGACAAACACCGGGGAGCTGTTTTTT.

J is TRBJ1-1 and V is TRBV12-3 or TRBV12-4; no definite D call. The CDR3 has 13 amino acids. V lost 0 bases, J lost 6 bases, and 8 bases lay in between. The CDR3 reads CASSLAMVAEAFF. In DNA, the CDR3 is TGTGCCAGCAGTTTAGCTATGGTGGCTGAAGCTTTCTTT.

This clone was seen just once. This chain joins TRBV7-2 and TRBJ1-5; 9 nucleotides line up with TRBD1. In germline, CDR1 is SGHTA, CDR2 FQGNSA. The CDR3 length is 15 residues. V shed 4 bases, J shed 3 bases, and the junction held 4 bases outside the gene matches. CDR3: CASSYGQGLNQPQHF. The CDR3 DNA reads as TGTGCCAGCAGCTATGGACAGGGGCTCAATCAGCCCCAGCATTTT.

This clone occurred once. CDR3 nucleotide sequence: TGTGCCAGCAGCCAACAACTAGCGGGGGGCGGCGGGGAGCTGTTTTTT. It specifies CASSQQLAGGGGELFF. The rearrangement joins TRBV13 to TRBJ2-2; TRBD2 matches 12 bases. This CDR3 has 16 amino acids. The trim removed 5 bases at V and 7 bases at J, leaving 8 bases unmatched. In germline, CDR1 is PRHDT, CDR2 FYEKMQ (reference sequence). Full variable domain (rest looked up from reference TRBV13 and TRBJ2-2): AAGVIQSPRHLIKEKRETATLKCYPIPRHDTVYWYQQGPGQDPQFLISFYEKMQSDKGSIPDRFSAQQFSDYHSELNMSSLELGDSALYFCASSQQLAGGGGELFFGEGSRLTVL.

The V and J genes are TRBV5-1 and TRBJ2-5; D is uncertain. The CDR3 runs to 14 residues. The germline V gene encodes CDR1 SGHRS and CDR2 YFSETQ. Between the trimmed V and J ends, which lost 0 bases and 5 bases, there was a span of 11 bases. CDR3 amino acids: CASSLEGSIETQYF. CDR3 coding DNA: TGCGCCAGCAGCTTGGAGGGATCCATCGAGACCCAGTACTTC.

This chain connects TRBV2 to TRBJ2-3, with D tentatively TRBD1 (5 bases). Per the germline V gene, CDR1 is SNHLY and CDR2 is FYNNEI. The CDR3 length is 14 residues. Trimming pared 6 bases from V and 3 bases from J, leaving 13 bases between. CDR3 in amino acids: CASRVGPITDTQYF. In DNA form, the CDR3 reads TGTGCCAGCAGGGTGGGGCCGATTACAGATACGCAGTATTTT.

This rearrangement joins TRBV14 to TRBJ2-5; D is uncertain. V shed 3 bases and J shed 4 bases, with 15 bases lying between them. The germline V gene encodes CDR1 SGHDN and CDR2 FVKESK. The CDR3 contains 15 residues. CDR3 sequence (DNA): TGTGCCAGCAGCCAGGATCACGGAGTTGGAGAGACCCAGTACTTC. Its translation: CASSQDHGVGETQYF.

The chain carries TRBV12-5 and TRBJ2-1; 7 nucleotides agree with TRBD1. The junction had 9 bases not matched to a gene; V was cut back by 0 bases and J by 13 bases. CDR3 length: 14 amino acids. Germline V CDR1 and CDR2: LGHNT, FRNRAP. The CDR3 sequence is CASGLVGLGTEQFF. CDR3 DNA: TGTGCTAGTGGTTTGGTAGGTTTAGGGACAGAACAGTTCTTC. The entire variable domain, with the rest obtained from reference TRBV12-5 and TRBJ2-1, is as follows: DARVTQTPRHKVTEMGQEVTMRCQPILGHNTVFWYRQTMMQGLELLAYFRNRAPLDDSGMPKDRFSAEMPDATLATLKIQPSEPRDSAVYFCASGLVGLGTEQFFGPGTRLTVL.

The chain couples TRBV5-1 to TRBJ1-5; 9 bases line up with TRBD1. The ends lost 0 bases at V and 7 bases at J; junction bases unmatched: 5. Germline V gene sequence: CDR1 SGHRS, CDR2 YFSETQ. This CDR3 has 15 amino acids. The CDR3 bases are TGCGCCAGCAGCTTGGCCGGGACAGGGAACCAGCCCCAGCATTTT. Translating gives CASSLAGTGNQPQHF. The variable domain in full, with the rest retrieved from reference TRBV5-1 and TRBJ1-5, is KAGVTQTPRYLIKTRGQQVTLSCSPISGHRSVSWYQQTPGQGLQFLFEYFSETQRNKGNFPGRFSGRQFSNSRSEMNVSTLELGDSALYLCASSLAGTGNQPQHFGDGTRLSIL.

The chain employs TRBV9 and TRBJ1-1; TRBD1 might be the D (6 bases). With 4 bases removed from V and 1 base from J, the gap between germline ends came to 14 bases. The CDR3 sequence is 15 residues long. Germline V gene sequence: CDR1 SGDLS, CDR2 YYNGEE. The CDR3 loop is CASSPRGGGNTEAFF. The CDR3 DNA reads TGTGCCAGCAGCCCTCGGGGAGGGGGGAACACTGAAGCTTTCTTT. The full variable domain, with the rest looked up from reference TRBV9 and TRBJ1-1, is DSGVTQTPKHLITATGQRVTLRCSPRSGDLSVYWYQQSLDQGLQFLIQYYNGEERAKGNILERFSAQQFPDLHSELNLSSLELGDSALYFCASSPRGGGNTEAFFGQGTRLTVV.

The chain combines TRBV6-6 with TRBJ2-7; 11 bases fit TRBD1. The germline gives CDR1 MNHNY, CDR2 SVGAGI (reference sequence). The CDR3 has 15 residues. Unmatched junction bases numbered 3, after V lost 2 bases and J lost 3 bases. The CDR3 bases are TGTGCCAGCAGTTACCCCGGGACAGGGGGCTACGAGCAGTACTTC. Protein: CASSYPGTGGYEQYF.

The chain uses TRBV7-8 and TRBJ1-1; 10 bases match TRBD1. With 5 bases clipped from V and 1 base from J, the junction kept 13 bases outside the gene matches. The CDR3 runs to 18 residues. Germline V lookup: CDR1 SGHVS, CDR2 FQNEAQ. CDR3: CASSPIVGQGRKNTEAFF. The CDR3 DNA sequence: TGTGCCAGCAGCCCAATAGTGGGACAGGGGAGGAAGAACACTGAAGCTTTCTTT.

The V gene is TRBV11-2, the J gene TRBJ2-1; 9 nucleotides align to TRBD2. The CDR3 runs to 16 residues. CDR1 SGHAT and CDR2 FQNNGV come from the germline V gene. After removal of 5 bases from V and 0 bases from J, the junction contained 5 bases not matched to a gene. In nucleotides, the CDR3 is TGTGCCAGCAGCCACCGACTAGCGGACTCCTACAATGAGCAGTTCTTC. Protein sequence: CASSHRLADSYNEQFF.

A few counts support this clone. The chain links TRBV3-1 (or the pseudogene TRBV3-2) to TRBJ1-5; D gene unclear. This CDR3 is built from 13 residues. Germline V gives CDR1 LGHDT, CDR2 YNNKEL (reference sequence). V was trimmed by 4 bases and J by 5 bases, leaving 9 bases between them. The DNA of the CDR3 is TGTGCCAGCAGCCCGGACGGTCATCAGCCCCAGCATTTT. It codes for CASSPDGHQPQHF.

This clone was seen once. The V call is TRBV5-1, the J call TRBJ1-6; TRBD1 aligns across 10 bases. This CDR3 spans 17 amino acids. The V and J ends lost 4 bases and 4 bases, in that order; junction bases with no gene match: 8. Germline V gene sequence: CDR1 SGHRS, CDR2 YFSETQ. CDR3 sequence: CASSRDRGNQYNSPLHF. In nucleotides, the CDR3 is TGCGCCAGCAGCCGGGACAGGGGAAACCAATATAATTCACCCCTCCACTTT.

The chain carries TRBV4-2 and TRBJ1-6; weak D call: TRBD1 (5 bases). Trimming took off 2 bases at V and 8 bases at J, with 10 bases between the two ends. The CDR3 extends over 14 amino acids. Germline V gene lookup returns CDR1 LGHNA and CDR2 YNFKEQ. Written as DNA, the CDR3 is TGTGCCAGCAGCCAAAATCTAGGGGATTCACCCCTCCACTTT. As protein: CASSQNLGDSPLHF.

The V gene is TRBV6-1, the J gene TRBJ1-3, with unresolved D. Germline V gives CDR1 MNHNS, CDR2 SASEGT. The CDR3 sequence is 18 residues long. V dropped 2 bases and J dropped 1 base, with 18 bases sitting between them. The DNA for the CDR3 is TGTGCCAGCAGTGAAAAGGCGCGGGTTGTAAGGTCTGGAAACACCATATATTTT. Protein sequence: CASSEKARVVRSGNTIYF.

The chain uses TRBV24-1 and TRBJ2-3; D is ambiguous. V was trimmed by 3 bases and J by 0 bases, leaving 12 bases between them. Germline V gene sequence: CDR1 KGHDR, CDR2 SFDVKD. This CDR3 region has 16 residues. This chain's CDR3 is CATSDKSEPSTDTQYF. The CDR3 nucleotides read TGTGCCACCAGTGATAAAAGTGAACCTAGCACAGATACGCAGTATTTT.

The chain combines TRBV29-1 with TRBJ1-2, with 10 bases lining up with TRBD1. CDR3 size: 15 residues. CDR1 is SQVTM and CDR2 is ANQGSEA in the germline V gene. The CDR3 is CSAPFGQGGNYGYTF. The CDR3 DNA follows: TGCAGTGCGCCATTTGGACAGGGGGGGAACTATGGCTACACCTTC.

The J gene is TRBJ1-2, the V gene TRBV6-5; D perhaps matches TRBD1 (6 bases). CDR1 is MNHEY and CDR2 is SVGAGI in the germline V gene. Trimming left V 2 bases short and J 8 bases short, with 6 bases between. The length of the CDR3 is 11 residues. The CDR3 DNA is TGTGCCAGCAGTTACAGGGGGGGCTACACCTTC. As protein: CASSYRGGYTF.

The J gene is TRBJ2-4, the V gene TRBV15; maybe TRBD2 (6 bases). Germline CDR1 LNHNV, CDR2 YYDKDF (reference sequence). V dropped 5 bases and J dropped 5 bases, with 10 bases sitting between them. CDR3 length: 13 residues. The CDR3 sequence: CATSRREENIQYF. The CDR3, as DNA: TGTGCCACCAGCCGAAGGGAGGAAAACATTCAGTACTTC.

CDR3 protein: CAWQTVPAGEQYF. The CDR3 DNA is TGTGCCTGGCAGACTGTGCCAGCGGGCGAGCAGTACTTC. The V call is TRBV30, the J call TRBJ2-7, with D possibly being TRBD2 (6 bases). V dropped 5 bases and J dropped 6 bases, with 17 bases sitting between them. CDR3 length equals 13 residues. From germline, CDR1 is GTSNPN and CDR2 SVGIG (reference sequence). Supplemented by reference TRBV30 and TRBJ2-7, the full variable domain reads SQTIHQWPATLVQPVGSPLSLECTVEGTSNPNLYWYRQAAGRGLQLLFYSVGIGQISSEVPQNLSASRPQDRQFILSSKKLLLSDSGFYLCAWQTVPAGEQYFGPGTRLTVT.

This chain joins TRBV3-1 (or the pseudogene TRBV3-2) and TRBJ1-2; D is perhaps TRBD1 (6 bases). From germline, CDR1 is LGHDT and CDR2 YNNKEL (reference sequence). This CDR3 is built from 14 residues. Trimming stripped 0 bases from V and 7 bases from J, with 12 bases between. In nucleotides, the CDR3 is TGTGCCAGCAGCCAAGAAGTAGGACAGATTGGCTACACCTTC. Translating gives CASSQEVGQIGYTF.

The chain employs TRBV5-1 and TRBJ2-5; 8 bases align to TRBD1. Germline CDR1 is SGHRS and CDR2 is YFSETQ. This CDR3 is 16 amino acids long. The ends lost 4 bases at V and 4 bases at J; junction bases unmatched: 12. The CDR3 DNA reads as TGCGCCAGCAGCACCTGGACAGGGCAGGGGGGAGAGACCCAGTACTTC. As protein: CASSTWTGQGGETQYF.